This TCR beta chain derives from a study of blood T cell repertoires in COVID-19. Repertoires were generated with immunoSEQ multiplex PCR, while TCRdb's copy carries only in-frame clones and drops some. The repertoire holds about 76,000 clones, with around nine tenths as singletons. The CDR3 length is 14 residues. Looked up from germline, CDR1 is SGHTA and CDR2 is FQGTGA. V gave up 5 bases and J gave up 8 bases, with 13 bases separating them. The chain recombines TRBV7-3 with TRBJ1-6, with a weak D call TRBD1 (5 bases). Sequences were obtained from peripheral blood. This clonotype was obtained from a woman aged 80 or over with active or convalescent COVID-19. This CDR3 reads CASSHTRGDSPLHF. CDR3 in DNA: TGTGCCAGCAGCCACACCCGGGGGGATTCACCCCTCCACTTT.